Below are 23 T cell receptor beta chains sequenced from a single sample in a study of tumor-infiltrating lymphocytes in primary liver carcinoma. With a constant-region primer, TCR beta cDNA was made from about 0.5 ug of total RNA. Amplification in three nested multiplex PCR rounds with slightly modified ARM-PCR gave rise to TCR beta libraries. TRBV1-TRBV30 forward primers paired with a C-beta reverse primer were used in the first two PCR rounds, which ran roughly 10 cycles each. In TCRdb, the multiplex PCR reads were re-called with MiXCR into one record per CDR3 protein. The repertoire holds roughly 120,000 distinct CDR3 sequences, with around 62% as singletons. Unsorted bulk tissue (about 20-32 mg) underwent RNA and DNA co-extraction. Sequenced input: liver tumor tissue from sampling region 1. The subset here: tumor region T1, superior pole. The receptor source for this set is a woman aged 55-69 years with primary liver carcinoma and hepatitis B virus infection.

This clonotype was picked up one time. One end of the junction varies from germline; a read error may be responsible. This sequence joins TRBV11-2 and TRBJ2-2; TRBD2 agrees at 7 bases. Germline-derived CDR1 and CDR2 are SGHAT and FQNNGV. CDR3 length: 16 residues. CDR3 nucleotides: TGTGCCAGTAGCTCCGGACTAGTTCAGAACACCGGGGAGCTGCTTTTT. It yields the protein CASSSGLVQNTGELLF.

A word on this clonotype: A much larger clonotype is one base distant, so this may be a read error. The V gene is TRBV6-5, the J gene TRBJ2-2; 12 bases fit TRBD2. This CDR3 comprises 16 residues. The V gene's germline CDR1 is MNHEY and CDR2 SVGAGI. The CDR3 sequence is CDSSGLAGSNTGELFF. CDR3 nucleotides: TGTGACAGCAGTGGACTAGCGGGATCGAACACCGGGGAGCTGTTTTTT.

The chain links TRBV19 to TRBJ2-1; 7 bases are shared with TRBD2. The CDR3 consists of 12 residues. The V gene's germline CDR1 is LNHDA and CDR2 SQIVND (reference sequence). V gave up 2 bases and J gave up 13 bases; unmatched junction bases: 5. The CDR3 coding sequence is TGTGCCAGTAGTATACGAGGGAGGGCTCAGTTCTTC. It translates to CASSIRGRAQFF.

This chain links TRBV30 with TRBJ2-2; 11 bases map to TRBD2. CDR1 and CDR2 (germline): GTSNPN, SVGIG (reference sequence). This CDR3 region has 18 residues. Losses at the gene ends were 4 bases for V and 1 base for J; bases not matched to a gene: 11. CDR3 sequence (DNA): TGTGCCTGGACAAAGGGTACTAGCGGGAGTAAGAACACCGGGGAGCTGTTTTTT. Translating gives CAWTKGTSGSKNTGELFF. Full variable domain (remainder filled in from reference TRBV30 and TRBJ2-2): SQTIHQWPATLVQPVGSPLSLECTVEGTSNPNLYWYRQAAGRGLQLLFYSVGIGQISSEVPQNLSASRPQDRQFILSSKKLLLSDSGFYLCAWTKGTSGSKNTGELFFGEGSRLTVL.

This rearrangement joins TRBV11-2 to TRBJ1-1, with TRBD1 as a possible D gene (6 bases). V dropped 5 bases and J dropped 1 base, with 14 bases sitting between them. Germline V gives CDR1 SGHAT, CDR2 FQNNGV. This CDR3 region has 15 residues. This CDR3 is CASSRVRGGNTEAFF. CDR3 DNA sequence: TGTGCCAGCAGCCGAGTCAGGGGTGGGAACACTGAAGCTTTCTTT. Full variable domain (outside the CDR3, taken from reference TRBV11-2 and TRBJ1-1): EAGVAQSPRYKIIEKRQSVAFWCNPISGHATLYWYQQILGQGPKLLIQFQNNGVVDDSQLPKDRFSAERLKGVDSTLKIQPAKLEDSAVYLCASSRVRGGNTEAFFGQGTRLTVV.

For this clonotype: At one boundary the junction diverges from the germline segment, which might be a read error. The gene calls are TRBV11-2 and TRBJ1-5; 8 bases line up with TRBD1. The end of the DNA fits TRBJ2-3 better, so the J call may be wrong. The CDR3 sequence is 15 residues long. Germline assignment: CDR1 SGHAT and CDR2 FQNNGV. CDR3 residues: CASSLGTGPNQPQYF. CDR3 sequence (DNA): TGTGCCAGCAGTTTAGGGACAGGTCCGAATCAGCCCCAGTATTTT.

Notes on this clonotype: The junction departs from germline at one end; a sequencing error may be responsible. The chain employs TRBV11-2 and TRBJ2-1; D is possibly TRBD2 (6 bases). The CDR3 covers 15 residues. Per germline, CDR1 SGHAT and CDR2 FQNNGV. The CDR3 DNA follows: TGCGACAGCAGTTTCGACGGGGGAAAGGGCAATGAGCAGTTCTTC. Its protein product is CDSSFDGGKGNEQFF.

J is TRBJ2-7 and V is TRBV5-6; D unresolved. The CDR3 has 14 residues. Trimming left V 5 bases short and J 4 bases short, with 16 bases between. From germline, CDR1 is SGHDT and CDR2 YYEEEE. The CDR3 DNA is TGTGCCAGCAGTTTCGACATGGGAAATTACGAGCAGTACTTC. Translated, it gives CASSFDMGNYEQYF.

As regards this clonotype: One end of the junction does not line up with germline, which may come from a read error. In nucleotides, the CDR3 is TGTGCTAGCAGTTCTAGCAATGGCTACAATGAGCAGTTCTTC. Protein: CASSSSNGYNEQFF. V and J are TRBV12-3 or TRBV12-4 and TRBJ2-1, with TRBD2 as a possible D gene (5 bases). The length of the CDR3 is 14 residues.

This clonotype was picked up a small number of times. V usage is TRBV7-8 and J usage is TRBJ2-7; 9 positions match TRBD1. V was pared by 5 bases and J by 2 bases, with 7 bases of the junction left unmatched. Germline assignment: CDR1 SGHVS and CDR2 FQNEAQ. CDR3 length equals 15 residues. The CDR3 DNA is TGTGCCAGCAGCCCCCGGGACAGGGTCACCTACGAGCAGTACTTC. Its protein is CASSPRDRVTYEQYF.

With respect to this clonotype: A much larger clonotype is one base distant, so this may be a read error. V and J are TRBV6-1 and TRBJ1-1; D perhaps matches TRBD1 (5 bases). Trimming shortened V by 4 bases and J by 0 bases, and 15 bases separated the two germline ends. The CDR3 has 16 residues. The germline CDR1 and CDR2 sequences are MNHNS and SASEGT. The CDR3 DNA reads TGTGCCAGCAGTGGCAGGGCCTTTATGGTGAACACTGAAGCTTTCTTT. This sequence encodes CASSGRAFMVNTEAFF.

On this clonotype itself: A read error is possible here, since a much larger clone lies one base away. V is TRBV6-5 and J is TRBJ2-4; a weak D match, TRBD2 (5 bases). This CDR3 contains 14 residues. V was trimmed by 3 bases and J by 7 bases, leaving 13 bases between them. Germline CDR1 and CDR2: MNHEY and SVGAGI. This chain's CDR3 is CASSYEGARNIQYF. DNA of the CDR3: TGTGCCAGCAGTTATGAGGGCGCCAGGAACATTCAGTACTTC.

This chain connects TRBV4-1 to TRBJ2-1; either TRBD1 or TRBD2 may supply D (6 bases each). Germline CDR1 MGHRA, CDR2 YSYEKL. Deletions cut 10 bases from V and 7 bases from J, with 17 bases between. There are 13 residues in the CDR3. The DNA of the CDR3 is TGCGCCAACAGACATCCGGGGGCTAATGAGCAGTTCTTC. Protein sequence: CANRHPGANEQFF.

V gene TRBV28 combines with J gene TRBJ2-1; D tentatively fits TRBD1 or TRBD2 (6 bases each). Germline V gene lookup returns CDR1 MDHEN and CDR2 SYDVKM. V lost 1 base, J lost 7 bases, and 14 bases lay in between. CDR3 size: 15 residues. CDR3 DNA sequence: TGTGCCAGCAGTTTATCGACTAGGAGGGGGAATGAGCAGTTCTTC. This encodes CASSLSTRRGNEQFF. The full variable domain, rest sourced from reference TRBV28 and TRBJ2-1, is DVKVTQSSRYLVKRTGEKVFLECVQDMDHENMFWYRQDPGLGLRLIYFSYDVKMKEKGDIPEGYSVSREKKERFSLILESASTNQTSMYLCASSLSTRRGNEQFFGPGTRLTVL.

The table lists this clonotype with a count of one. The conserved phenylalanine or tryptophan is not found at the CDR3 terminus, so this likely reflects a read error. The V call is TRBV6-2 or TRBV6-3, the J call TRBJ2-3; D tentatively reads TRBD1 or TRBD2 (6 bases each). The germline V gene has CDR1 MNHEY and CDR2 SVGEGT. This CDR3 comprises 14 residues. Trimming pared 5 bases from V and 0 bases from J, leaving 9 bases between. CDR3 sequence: CASSHGGSTDTQYS. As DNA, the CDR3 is TGTGCCAGCAGTCACGGGGGCAGCACAGATACGCAGTATTCT.

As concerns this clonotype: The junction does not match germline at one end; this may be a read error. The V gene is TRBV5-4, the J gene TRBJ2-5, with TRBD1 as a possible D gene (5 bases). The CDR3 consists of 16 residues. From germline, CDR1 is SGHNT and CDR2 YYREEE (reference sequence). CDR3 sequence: CTSSLVWGSAQETQYF. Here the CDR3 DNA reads TGTACCAGCAGCTTGGTCTGGGGCAGCGCCCAAGAGACCCAGTACTTC.

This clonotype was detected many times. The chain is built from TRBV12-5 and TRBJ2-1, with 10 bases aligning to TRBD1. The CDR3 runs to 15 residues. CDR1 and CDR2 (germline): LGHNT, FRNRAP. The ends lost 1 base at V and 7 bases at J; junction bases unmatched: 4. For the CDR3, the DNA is TGTGCTAGTGGTTTGGGACAGGGGGCGCATAATGAGCAGTTCTTC. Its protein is CASGLGQGAHNEQFF. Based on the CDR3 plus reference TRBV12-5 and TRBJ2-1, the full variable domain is DARVTQTPRHKVTEMGQEVTMRCQPILGHNTVFWYRQTMMQGLELLAYFRNRAPLDDSGMPKDRFSAEMPDATLATLKIQPSEPRDSAVYFCASGLGQGAHNEQFFGPGTRLTVL.

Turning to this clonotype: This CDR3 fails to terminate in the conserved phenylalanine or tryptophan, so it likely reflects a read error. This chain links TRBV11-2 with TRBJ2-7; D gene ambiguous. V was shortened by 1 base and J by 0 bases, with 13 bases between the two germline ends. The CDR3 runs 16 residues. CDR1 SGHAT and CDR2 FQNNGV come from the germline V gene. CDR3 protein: CASSLGLVQISYEQYL. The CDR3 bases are TGTGCCAGCAGCTTAGGGCTAGTTCAAATCTCCTACGAGCAGTACCTC.

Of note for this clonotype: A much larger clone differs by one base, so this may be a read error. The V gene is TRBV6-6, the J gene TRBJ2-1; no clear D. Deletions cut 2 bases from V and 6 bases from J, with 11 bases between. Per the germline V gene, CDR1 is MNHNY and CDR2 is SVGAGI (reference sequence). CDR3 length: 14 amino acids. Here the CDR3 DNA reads TGTGCCAGCAGTTACCTTGGGGTTGGCAATGAGCAGTTCTTC. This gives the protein CASSYLGVGNEQFF.

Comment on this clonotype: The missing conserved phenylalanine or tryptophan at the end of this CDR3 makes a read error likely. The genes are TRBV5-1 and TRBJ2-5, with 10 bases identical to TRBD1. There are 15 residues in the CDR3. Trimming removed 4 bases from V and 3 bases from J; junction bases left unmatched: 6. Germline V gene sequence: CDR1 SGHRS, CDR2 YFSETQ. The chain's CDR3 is CASSVGQGLEETQYL. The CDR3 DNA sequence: TGCGCCAGCAGCGTGGGACAGGGGCTGGAAGAGACCCAGTACTTG.

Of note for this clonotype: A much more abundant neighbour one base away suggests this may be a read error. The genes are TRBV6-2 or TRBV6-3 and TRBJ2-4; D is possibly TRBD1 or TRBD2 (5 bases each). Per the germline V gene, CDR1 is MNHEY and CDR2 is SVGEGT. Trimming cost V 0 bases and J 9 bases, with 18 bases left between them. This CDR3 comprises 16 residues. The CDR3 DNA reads TGTGCCAGCAGTTACTCTTCCATGATAGGGACGGGCATTCAGTACTTC. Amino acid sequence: CASSYSSMIGTGIQYF.

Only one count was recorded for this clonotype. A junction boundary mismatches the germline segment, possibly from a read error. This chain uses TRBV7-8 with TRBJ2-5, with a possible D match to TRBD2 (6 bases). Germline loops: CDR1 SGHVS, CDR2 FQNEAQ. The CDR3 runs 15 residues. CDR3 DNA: TGTGCCAGGAGCTTCGGGGCGTACGGGGGAGAGACCCTGTACTTC. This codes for CARSFGAYGGETLYF.

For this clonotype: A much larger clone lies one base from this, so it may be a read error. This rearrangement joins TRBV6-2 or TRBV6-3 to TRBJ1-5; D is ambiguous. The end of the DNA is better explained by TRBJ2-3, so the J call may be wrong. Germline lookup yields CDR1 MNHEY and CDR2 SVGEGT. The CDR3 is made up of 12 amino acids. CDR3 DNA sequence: TGTGCCAGCAGCGAAGGACGATTAGCCCAGTATTTT. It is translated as CASSEGRLAQYF.